This T cell receptor beta chain was found in a study of cytomegalovirus exposure and HLA in healthy donors. General study points: The study labeled fewer than 200 TCR beta chains cytomegalovirus-associated. Published work reported that the classifier diagnosed cytomegalovirus status with high specificity and sensitivity.

Notes on this clone: As yet, its antigen is unknown.

Clones were sequenced by immunoSEQ multiplex PCR, and TCRdb holds only the in-frame ones, with some missing. Among tens of thousands of clones listed, approximately 97% were seen once. The CDR3 is 14 amino acids. V was pared by 0 bases and J by 7 bases, with 12 bases between. Germline V CDR1 and CDR2: SGHAT, FQNNGV. Sequencing was carried out using PBMCs. The clonotype was recovered from a man younger than 35 in good health and CMV-seronegative. The J gene is TRBJ1-2, the V gene TRBV11-2; maybe TRBD1 (5 bases). CDR3 nucleotides: TGTGCCAGCAGCTTAGACCCAGGGTGGAGTGGCTACACCTTC. This gives the protein CASSLDPGWSGYTF.